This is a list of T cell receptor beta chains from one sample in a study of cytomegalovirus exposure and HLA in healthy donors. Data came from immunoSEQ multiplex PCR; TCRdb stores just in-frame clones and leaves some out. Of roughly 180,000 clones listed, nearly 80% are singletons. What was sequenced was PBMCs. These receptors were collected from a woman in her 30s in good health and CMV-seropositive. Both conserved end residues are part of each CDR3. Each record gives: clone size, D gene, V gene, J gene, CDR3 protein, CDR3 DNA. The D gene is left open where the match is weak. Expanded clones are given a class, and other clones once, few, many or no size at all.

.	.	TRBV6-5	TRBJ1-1	CASSSNTEAFF	TGTGCCAGCAGTTCTAACACTGAAGCTTTCTTT
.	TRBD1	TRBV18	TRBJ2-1	CASSPPGTANNEQFF	TGTGCCAGCTCACCCCCAGGGACAGCCAACAATGAGCAGTTCTTC
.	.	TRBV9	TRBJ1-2	CASSVDTSNYGYTF	TGTGCCAGCAGCGTAGACACCTCTAACTATGGCTACACCTTC
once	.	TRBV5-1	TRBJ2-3	CASSSGIRDTQYF	TGCGCCAGCAGCAGCGGAATAAGGGATACGCAGTATTTT
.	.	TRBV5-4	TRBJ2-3	CASSLGATDTQYF	TGTGCCAGCAGCTTGGGGGCGACAGATACGCAGTATTTT
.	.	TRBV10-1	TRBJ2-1	CASSESTGYNEQFF	TGCGCCAGCAGTGAGTCTACAGGGTACAATGAGCAGTTCTTC
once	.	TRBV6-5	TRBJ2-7	CASSPAYEQYF	TGTGCCAGCAGCCCCGCCTACGAGCAGTACTTC
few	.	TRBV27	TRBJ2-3	CASSSHRVTDTQYF	TGTGCCAGCAGTTCCCACCGCGTCACAGATACGCAGTATTTT
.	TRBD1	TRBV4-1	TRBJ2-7	CASSLRTGIYEQYF	TGCGCCAGCAGCCTGAGGACAGGTATCTACGAGCAGTACTTC
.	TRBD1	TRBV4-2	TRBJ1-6	CASSQEGQGNSPLHF	TGTGCCAGCAGCCAAGAGGGACAGGGGAATTCACCCCTCCACTTT
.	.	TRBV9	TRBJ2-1	CASSVPGGYNEQFF	TGTGCCAGCAGCGTCCCCGGGGGATACAATGAGCAGTTCTTC
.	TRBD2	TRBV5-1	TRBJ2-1	CASSSLARTSNEQFF	TGCGCCAGCAGCTCACTAGCGCGGACCAGCAATGAGCAGTTCTTC
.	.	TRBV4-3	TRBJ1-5	CASSQAYDINQPQHF	TGCGCCAGCAGCCAAGCGTACGACATTAATCAGCCCCAGCATTTT
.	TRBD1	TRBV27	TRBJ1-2	CASSSLSTGLSYGYTF	TGTGCCAGCAGTTCTCTTTCGACAGGGCTTAGCTATGGCTACACCTTC
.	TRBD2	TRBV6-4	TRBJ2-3	CASSDSGRPTDTQYF	TGTGCCAGCAGTGACTCCGGGAGGCCCACAGATACGCAGTATTTT
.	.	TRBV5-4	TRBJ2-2	CASSLAYTGELFF	TGTGCCAGCAGCTTGGCATACACCGGGGAGCTGTTTTTT
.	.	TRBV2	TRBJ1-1	CASSTRGWAQGEAFF	TGTGCCAGCAGTACCCGGGGCTGGGCACAGGGTGAAGCTTTCTTT
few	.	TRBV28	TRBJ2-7	CASSLPLGGVAEQYF	TGTGCCAGCAGTTTGCCCTTAGGGGGGGTAGCCGAGCAGTACTTC
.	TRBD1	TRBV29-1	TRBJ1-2	CSERRQGLGGYTF	TGCAGCGAAAGAAGACAGGGGTTGGGGGGCTACACCTTC
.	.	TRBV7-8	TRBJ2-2	CASSSTRGRNGELFF	TGTGCCAGCAGCTCCACCCGGGGTAGGAACGGGGAGCTGTTTTTT
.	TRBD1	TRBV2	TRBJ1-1	CASRATGGTEAFF	TGTGCCAGCAGAGCTACAGGGGGCACTGAAGCTTTCTTT
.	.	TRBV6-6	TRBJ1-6	CASSNRDNSPLHF	TGTGCCAGCAGCAACAGGGATAATTCACCCCTCCACTTT
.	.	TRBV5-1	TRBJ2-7	CASREGAYEQYF	TGCGCCAGCAGAGAGGGTGCCTACGAGCAGTACTTC
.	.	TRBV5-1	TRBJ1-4	CASSLGGLYEKLFF	TGCGCCAGCAGCTTGGGAGGATTATATGAAAAACTGTTTTTT
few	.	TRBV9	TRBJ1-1	CASSPQPRGGTEAFF	TGTGCCAGCAGCCCCCAGCCCCGGGGGGGGACTGAAGCTTTCTTT
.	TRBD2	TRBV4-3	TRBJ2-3	CASSQDDGGMQYF	TGCGCCAGCAGCCAGGATGACGGGGGGATGCAGTATTTT
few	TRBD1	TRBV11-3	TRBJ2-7	CASSPQGAAYEQYF	TGTGCCAGCAGCCCACAGGGGGCGGCCTACGAGCAGTACTTC
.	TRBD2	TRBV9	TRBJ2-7	CASSVAGTSSTEQYF	TGTGCCAGCAGCGTAGCCGGGACTAGTAGTACCGAGCAGTACTTC
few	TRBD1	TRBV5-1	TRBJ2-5	CASSLVKGQPRQETQYF	TGCGCCAGCAGCTTGGTCAAGGGACAGCCACGACAAGAGACCCAGTACTTC
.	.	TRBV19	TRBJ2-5	CASTQGGETQYF	TGTGCCAGTACGCAGGGGGGAGAGACCCAGTACTTC
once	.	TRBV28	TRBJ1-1	CASPSPTEAFF	TGTGCCAGCCCAAGCCCCACTGAAGCTTTCTTT
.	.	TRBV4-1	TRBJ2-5	CASSLKTGGLGAETQYF	TGCGCCAGCAGCCTAAAGACCGGAGGACTCGGCGCGGAGACCCAGTACTTC
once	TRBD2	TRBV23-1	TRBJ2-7	CASTRLAGEAYEQYF	TGCGCCAGCACCCGACTAGCGGGAGAAGCCTACGAGCAGTACTTC
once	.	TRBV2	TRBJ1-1	CASSELRGRNTEAFF	TGTGCCAGCAGTGAACTAAGGGGTCGGAACACTGAAGCTTTCTTT
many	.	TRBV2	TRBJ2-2	CASSEAQRTGELFF	TGTGCCAGCAGTGAAGCCCAGCGGACCGGGGAGCTGTTTTTT
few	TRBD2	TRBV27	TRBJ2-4	CASSLMGGGAKNIQYF	TGTGCCAGCAGTTTAATGGGGGGGGGAGCCAAAAACATTCAGTACTTC